The sequence of this T cell receptor (beta chain) was determined in a study of T cell clonotyping in hematopoietic cell transplantation. Regarding the study as a whole: Without cell sorting, CD4 versus CD8 contributions remain unresolved. Higher Inverse Simpson Index values in graft donor and pretransplant recipient predicted broader posttransplant TCR diversity. After transplant, recipient diversity fell while pathologically expanded clonotypes grew through day 180.

Regarding this clone: Its antigen is unknown.

CDR1 and CDR2 from the germline V gene are MNHNS and SASEGT. The length of the CDR3 is 13 residues. V trimming: 8 bases; J trimming: 5 bases; junction bases outside the gene matches: 5. Libraries were prepared by immunoSEQ multiplex PCR; TCRdb keeps only in-frame clonotypes and omits some of them. The data contain nearly 70,000 clones, 94% of them seen just once; the ten biggest clones take up about 1.5%. The sequencing input was peripheral blood mononuclear cells. This chain links TRBV6-1 with TRBJ1-1; 10 bases are a match to TRBD1. The sequence derives from a man aged 45-65 years in good health. Some clones in this sample may be carry-over from other donors' samples. CDR3 nucleotide sequence: TGTGCCAGCGAGTCGGGACAGGGGACTGAAGCTTTCTTT. Amino acid sequence: CASESGQGTEAFF.